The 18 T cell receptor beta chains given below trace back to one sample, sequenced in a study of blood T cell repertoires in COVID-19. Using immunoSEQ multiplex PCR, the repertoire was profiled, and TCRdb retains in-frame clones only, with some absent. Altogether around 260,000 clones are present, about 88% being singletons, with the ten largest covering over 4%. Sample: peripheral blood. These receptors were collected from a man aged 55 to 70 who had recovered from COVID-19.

In DNA form, the CDR3 reads TGTGCCAGCAGCCTAAGGACAGGATTGGGTGAAAAACTGTTTTTT. Translation: CASSLRTGLGEKLFF. The gene calls are TRBV5-8 and TRBJ1-4; TRBD1 matches at 7 bases. Germline values: CDR1 SGHTS, CDR2 YDEGEE. The V segment lost 4 bases and the J segment 7 bases; nucleotides outside the gene matches: 10. This CDR3 spans 15 amino acids.

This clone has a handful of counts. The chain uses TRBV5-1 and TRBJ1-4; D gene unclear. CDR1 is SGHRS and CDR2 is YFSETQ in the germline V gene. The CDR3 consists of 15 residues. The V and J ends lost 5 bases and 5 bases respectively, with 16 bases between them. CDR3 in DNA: TGCGCCAGCAGTCCTGCATACCGGGAAAATGAAAAACTGTTTTTT. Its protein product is CASSPAYRENEKLFF.

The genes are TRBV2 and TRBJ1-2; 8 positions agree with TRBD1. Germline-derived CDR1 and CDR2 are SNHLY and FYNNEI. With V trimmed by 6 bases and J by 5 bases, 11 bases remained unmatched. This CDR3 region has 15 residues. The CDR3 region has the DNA TGTGCCAGCAGAAGAACCCAGGGGGCGTCGTATGGCTACACCTTC. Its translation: CASRRTQGASYGYTF.

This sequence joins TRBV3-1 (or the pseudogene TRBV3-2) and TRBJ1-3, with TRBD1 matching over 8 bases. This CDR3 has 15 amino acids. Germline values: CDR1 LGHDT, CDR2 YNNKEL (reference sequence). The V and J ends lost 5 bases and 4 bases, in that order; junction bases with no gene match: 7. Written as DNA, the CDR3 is TGTGCCAGCAGCGTCGGACAGGGTGCAGGAAACACCATATATTTT. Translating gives CASSVGQGAGNTIYF.

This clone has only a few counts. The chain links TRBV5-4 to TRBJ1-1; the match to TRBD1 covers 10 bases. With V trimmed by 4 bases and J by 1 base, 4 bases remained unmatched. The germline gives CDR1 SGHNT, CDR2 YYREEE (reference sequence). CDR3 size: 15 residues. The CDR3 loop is CASSSDRGPNTEAFF. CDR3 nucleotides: TGTGCCAGCAGCAGTGACAGGGGGCCGAACACTGAAGCTTTCTTT. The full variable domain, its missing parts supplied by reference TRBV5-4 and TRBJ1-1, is ETGVTQSPTHLIKTRGQQVTLRCSSQSGHNTVSWYQQALGQGPQFIFQYYREEENGRGNFPPRFSGLQFPNYSSELNVNALELDDSALYLCASSSDRGPNTEAFFGQGTRLTVV.

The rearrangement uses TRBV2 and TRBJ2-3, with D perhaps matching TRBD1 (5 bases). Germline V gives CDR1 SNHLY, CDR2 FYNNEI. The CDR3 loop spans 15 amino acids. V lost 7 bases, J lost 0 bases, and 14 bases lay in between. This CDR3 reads CASTHRSSSTDTQYF. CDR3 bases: TGTGCCAGCACTCACAGGAGTTCTAGCACAGATACGCAGTATTTT.

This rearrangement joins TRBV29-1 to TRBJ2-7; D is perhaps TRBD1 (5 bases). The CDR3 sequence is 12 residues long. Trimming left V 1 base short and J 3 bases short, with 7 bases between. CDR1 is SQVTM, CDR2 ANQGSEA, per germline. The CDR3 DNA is TGCAGCGTTGAAGGACAGAACTACGAGCAGTACTTC. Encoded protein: CSVEGQNYEQYF.

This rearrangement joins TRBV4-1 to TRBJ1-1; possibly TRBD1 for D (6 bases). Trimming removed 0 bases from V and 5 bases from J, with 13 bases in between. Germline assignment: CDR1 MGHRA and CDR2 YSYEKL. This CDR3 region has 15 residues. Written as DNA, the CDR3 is TGCGCCAGCAGCCAAGATAACAGGGCTTATACTGAAGCTTTCTTT. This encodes CASSQDNRAYTEAFF.

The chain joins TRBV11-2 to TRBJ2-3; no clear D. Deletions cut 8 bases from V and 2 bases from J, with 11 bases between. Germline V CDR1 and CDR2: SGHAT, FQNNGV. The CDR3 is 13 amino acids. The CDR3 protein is CASGLLLTDTQYF. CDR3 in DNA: TGTGCCAGCGGTCTCTTACTCACAGATACGCAGTATTTT.

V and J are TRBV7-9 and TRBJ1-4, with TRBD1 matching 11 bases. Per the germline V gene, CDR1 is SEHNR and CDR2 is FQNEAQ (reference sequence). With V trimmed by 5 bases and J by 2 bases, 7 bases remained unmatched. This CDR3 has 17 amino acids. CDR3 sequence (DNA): TGTGCCAGCAGCCACGGACAGGGGGCAGTTACTAATGAAAAACTGTTTTTT. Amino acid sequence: CASSHGQGAVTNEKLFF. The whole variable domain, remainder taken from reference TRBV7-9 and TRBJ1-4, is DTGVSQNPRHKITKRGQNVTFRCDPISEHNRLYWYRQTLGQGPEFLTYFQNEAQLEKSRLLSDRFSAERPKGSFSTLEIQRTEQGDSAMYLCASSHGQGAVTNEKLFFGSGTQLSVL.

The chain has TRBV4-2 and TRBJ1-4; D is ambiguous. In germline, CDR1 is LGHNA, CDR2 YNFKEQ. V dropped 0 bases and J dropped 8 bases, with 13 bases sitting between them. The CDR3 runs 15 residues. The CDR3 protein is CASSQDPRSGEKLFF. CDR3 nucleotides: TGTGCCAGCAGCCAAGATCCCCGGAGTGGGGAAAAACTGTTTTTT.

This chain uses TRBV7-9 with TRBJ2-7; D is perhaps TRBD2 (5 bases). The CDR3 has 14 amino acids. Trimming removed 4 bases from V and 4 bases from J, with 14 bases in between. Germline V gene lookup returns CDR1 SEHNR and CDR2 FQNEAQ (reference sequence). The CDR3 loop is CASSSLRDKYEQYF. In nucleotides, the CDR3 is TGTGCCAGCAGCTCCCTCCGGGATAAATACGAGCAGTACTTC.

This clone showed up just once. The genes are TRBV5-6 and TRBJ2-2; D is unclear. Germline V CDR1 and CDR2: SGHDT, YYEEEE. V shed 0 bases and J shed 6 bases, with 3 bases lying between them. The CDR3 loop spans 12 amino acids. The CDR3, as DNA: TGTGCCAGCAGCTTGGCGTCCGGGGAGCTGTTTTTT. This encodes CASSLASGELFF.

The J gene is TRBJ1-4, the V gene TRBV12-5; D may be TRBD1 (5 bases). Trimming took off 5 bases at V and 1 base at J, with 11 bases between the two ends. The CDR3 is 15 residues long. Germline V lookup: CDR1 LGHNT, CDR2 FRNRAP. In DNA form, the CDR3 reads TGTGCTAGTGGTCCCTGGGGGGGAACTAATGAAAAACTGTTTTTT. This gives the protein CASGPWGGTNEKLFF.

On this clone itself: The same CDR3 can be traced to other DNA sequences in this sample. In nucleotides, the CDR3 is TGTGCCAGCAGTTACTCGCAGGGGTCGGGAAACACCATATATTTT. Amino acids: CASSYSQGSGNTIYF. V gene TRBV6-5 combines with J gene TRBJ1-3, with a weak D call TRBD1 (6 bases). The germline V gene encodes CDR1 MNHEY and CDR2 SVGAGI. Deletions cut 0 bases from V and 4 bases from J, with 10 bases between. There are 15 residues in the CDR3.

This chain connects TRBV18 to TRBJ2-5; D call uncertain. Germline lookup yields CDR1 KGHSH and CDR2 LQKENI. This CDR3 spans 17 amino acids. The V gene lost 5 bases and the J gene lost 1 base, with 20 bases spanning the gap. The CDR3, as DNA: TGTGCCAGCTCATATAACCCCCCCCACCGAGGCCAAGAGACCCAGTACTTC. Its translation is CASSYNPPHRGQETQYF.

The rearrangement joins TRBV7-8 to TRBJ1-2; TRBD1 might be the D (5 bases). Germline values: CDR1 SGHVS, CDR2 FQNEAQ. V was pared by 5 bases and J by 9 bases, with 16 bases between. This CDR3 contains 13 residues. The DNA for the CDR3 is TGTGCCAGCAGCATTGAGCGGGGGAGGAGCTACACCTTC. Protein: CASSIERGRSYTF.

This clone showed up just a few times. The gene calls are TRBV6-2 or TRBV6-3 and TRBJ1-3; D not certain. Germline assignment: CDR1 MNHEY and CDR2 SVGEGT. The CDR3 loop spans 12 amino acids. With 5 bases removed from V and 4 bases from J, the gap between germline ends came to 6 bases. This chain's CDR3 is CASSQQGNTIYF. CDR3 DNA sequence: TGTGCCAGCAGTCAACAGGGAAACACCATATATTTT.